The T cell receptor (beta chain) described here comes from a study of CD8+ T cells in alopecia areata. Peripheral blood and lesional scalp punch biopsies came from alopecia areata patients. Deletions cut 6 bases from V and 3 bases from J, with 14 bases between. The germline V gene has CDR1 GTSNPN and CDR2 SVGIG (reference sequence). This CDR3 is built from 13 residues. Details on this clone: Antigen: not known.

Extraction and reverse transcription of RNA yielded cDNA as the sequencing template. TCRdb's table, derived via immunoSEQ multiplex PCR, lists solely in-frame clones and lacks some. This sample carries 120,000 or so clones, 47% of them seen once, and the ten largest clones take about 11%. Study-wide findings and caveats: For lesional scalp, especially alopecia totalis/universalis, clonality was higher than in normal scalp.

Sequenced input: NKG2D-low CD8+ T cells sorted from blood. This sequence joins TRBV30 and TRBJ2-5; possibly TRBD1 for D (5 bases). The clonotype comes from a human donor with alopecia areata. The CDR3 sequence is CACHRRVEETQYF. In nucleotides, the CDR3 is TGTGCCTGCCACCGCAGGGTTGAAGAGACCCAGTACTTC.